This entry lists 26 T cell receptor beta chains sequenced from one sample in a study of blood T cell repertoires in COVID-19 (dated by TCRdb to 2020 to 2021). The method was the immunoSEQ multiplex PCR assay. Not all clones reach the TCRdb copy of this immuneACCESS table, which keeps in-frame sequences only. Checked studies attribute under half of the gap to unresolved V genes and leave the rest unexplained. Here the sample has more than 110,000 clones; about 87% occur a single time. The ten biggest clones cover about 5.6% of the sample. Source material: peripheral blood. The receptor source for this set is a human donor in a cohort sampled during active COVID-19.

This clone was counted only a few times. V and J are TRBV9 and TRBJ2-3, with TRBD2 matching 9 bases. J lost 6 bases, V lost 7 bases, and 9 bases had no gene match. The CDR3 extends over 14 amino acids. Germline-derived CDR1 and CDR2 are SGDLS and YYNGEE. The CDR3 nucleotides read TGTGCCAGCTCGTCGAGCGGGGGGACCGATACGCAGTATTTT. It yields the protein CASSSSGGTDTQYF.

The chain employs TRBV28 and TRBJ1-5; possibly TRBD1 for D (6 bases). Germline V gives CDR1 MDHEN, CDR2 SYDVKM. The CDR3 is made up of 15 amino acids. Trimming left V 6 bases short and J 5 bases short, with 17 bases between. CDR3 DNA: TGTGCCAGCAGAACCGGGACCAGGGGCCATCAGCCCCAGCATTTT. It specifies CASRTGTRGHQPQHF. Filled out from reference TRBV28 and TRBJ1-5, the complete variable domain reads DVKVTQSSRYLVKRTGEKVFLECVQDMDHENMFWYRQDPGLGLRLIYFSYDVKMKEKGDIPEGYSVSREKKERFSLILESASTNQTSMYLCASRTGTRGHQPQHFGDGTRLSIL.

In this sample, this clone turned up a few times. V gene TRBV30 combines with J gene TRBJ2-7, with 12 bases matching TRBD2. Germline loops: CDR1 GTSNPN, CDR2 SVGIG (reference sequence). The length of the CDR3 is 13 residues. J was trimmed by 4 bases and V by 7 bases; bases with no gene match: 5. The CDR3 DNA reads TGTGCCTTATGGACTAGCGGGGAATACGAGCAGTACTTC. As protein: CALWTSGEYEQYF.

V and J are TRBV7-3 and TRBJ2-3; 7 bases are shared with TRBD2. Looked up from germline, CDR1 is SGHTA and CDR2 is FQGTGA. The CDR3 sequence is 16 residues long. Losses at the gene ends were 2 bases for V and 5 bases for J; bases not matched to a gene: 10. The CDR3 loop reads CASSLGSSGEGDTQYF. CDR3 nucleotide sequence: TGTGCCAGCAGCTTAGGCTCTAGCGGAGAGGGAGATACGCAGTATTTT.

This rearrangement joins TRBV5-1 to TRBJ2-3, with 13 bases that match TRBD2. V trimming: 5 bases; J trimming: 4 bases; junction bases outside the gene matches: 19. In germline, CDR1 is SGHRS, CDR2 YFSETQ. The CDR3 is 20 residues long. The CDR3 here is CASSLRGAPGLAGSSDTQYF. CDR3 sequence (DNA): TGCGCCAGCAGTTTGCGGGGGGCGCCGGGACTAGCGGGGTCCTCAGATACGCAGTATTTT.

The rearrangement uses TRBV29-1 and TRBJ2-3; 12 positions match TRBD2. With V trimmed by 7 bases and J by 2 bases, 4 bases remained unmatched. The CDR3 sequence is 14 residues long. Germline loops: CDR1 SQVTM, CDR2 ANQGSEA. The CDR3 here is CSARTSGNTDTQYF. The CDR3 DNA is TGCAGCGCCCGGACTAGCGGGAACACAGATACGCAGTATTTT.

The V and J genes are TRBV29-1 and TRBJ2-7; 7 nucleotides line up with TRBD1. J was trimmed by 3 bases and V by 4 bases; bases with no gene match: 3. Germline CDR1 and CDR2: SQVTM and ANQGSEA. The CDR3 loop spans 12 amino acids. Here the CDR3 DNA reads TGCAGCGTTGGTAACAGGGGCTACGAGCAGTACTTC. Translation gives CSVGNRGYEQYF.

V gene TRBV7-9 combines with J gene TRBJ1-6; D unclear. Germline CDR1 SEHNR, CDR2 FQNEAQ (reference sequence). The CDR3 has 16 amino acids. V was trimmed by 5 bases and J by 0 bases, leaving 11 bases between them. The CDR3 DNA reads TGTGCCAGCAGCCTAGAGAGGAGCTCCTATAATTCACCCCTCCACTTT. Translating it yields CASSLERSSYNSPLHF.

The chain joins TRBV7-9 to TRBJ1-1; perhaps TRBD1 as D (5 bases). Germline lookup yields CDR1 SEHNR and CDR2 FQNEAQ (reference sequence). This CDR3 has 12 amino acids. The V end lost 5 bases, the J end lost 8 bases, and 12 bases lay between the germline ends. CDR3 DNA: TGTGCCAGCAGCCGACACCAGGGAGAAGCTTTCTTT. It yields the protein CASSRHQGEAFF. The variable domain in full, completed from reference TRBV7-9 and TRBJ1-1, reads DTGVSQNPRHKITKRGQNVTFRCDPISEHNRLYWYRQTLGQGPEFLTYFQNEAQLEKSRLLSDRFSAERPKGSFSTLEIQRTEQGDSAMYLCASSRHQGEAFFGQGTRLTVV.

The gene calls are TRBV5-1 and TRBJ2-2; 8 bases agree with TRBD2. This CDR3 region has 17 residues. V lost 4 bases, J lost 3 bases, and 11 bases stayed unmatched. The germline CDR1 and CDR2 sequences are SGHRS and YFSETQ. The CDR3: CASSGRDWRGDTGELFF. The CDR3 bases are TGCGCCAGCAGCGGCCGCGATTGGCGGGGGGACACCGGGGAGCTGTTTTTT.

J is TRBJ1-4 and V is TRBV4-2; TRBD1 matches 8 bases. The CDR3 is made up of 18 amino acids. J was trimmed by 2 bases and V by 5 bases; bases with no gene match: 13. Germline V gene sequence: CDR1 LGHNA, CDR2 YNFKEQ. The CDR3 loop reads CASSSRATGGWTNEKLFF. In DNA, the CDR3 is TGTGCCAGCAGCTCCCGCGCAACAGGGGGTTGGACTAATGAAAAACTGTTTTTT.

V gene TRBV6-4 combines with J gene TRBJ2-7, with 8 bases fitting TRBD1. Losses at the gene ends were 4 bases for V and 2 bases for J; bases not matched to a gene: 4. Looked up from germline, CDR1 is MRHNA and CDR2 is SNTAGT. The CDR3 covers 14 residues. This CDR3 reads CASSVAGGTYEQYF. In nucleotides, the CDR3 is TGTGCCAGCAGTGTGGCAGGGGGCACCTACGAGCAGTACTTC.

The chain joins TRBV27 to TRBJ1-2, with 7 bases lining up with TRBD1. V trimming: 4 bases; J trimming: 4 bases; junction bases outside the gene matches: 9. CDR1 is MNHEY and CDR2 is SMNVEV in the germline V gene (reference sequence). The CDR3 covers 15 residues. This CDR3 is CASSSSRTGIYGYTF. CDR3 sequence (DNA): TGTGCCAGCAGTTCGAGTAGGACAGGAATCTATGGCTACACCTTC.

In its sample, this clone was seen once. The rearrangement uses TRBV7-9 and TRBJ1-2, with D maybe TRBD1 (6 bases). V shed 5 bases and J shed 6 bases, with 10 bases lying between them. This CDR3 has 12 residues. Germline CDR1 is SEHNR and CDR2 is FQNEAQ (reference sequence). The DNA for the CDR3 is TGTGCCAGCAGCCCGACAGGACATGGCTACACCTTC. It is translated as CASSPTGHGYTF.

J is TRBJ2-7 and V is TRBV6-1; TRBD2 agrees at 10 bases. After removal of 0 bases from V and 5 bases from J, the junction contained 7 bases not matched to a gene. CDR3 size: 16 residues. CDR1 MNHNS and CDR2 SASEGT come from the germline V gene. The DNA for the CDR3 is TGTGCCAGCAGTGAAGCGCTTCAGCGGGAGGGCCACGAGCAGTACTTC. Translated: CASSEALQREGHEQYF.

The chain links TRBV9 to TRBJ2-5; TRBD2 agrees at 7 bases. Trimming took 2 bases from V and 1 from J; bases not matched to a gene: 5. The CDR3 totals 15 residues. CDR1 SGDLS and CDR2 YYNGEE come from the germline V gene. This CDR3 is CASSVRSSGQETQYF. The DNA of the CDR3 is TGTGCCAGCAGCGTTAGGTCTAGCGGCCAAGAGACCCAGTACTTC.

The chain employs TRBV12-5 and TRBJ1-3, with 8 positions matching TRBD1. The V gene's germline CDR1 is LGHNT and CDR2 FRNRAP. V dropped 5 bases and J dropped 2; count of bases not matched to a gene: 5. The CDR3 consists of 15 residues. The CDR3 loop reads CASGKTGAPGNTIYF. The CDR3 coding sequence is TGTGCTAGTGGTAAGACAGGGGCTCCTGGAAACACCATATATTTT.

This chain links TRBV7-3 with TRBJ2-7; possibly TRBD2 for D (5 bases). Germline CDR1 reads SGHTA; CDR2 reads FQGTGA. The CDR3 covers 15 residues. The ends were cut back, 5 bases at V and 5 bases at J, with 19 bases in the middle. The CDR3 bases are TGTGCCAGCAGCCCCGCTAGCTCGGGGTTTGACGAGCAGTACTTC. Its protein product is CASSPASSGFDEQYF.

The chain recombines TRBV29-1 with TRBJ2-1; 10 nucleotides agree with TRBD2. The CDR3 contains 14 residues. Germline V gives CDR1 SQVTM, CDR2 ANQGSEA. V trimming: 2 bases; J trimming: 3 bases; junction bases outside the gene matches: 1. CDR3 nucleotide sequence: TGCAGCGTTGAACTAGCGGGGGTCTACAATGAGCAGTTCTTC. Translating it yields CSVELAGVYNEQFF.

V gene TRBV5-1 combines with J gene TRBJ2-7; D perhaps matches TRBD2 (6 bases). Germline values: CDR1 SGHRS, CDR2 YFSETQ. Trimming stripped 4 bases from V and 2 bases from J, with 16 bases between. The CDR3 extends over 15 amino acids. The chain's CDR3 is CASSPNGGITYEQYF. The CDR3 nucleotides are TGCGCCAGCAGCCCCAATGGGGGGATTACCTACGAGCAGTACTTC.

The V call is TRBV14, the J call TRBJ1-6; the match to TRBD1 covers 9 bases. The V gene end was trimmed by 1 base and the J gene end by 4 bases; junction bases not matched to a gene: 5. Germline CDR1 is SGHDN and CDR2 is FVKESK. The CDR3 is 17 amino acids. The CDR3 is CASSQVTGTGYNSPLHF. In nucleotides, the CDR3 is TGTGCCAGCAGCCAAGTAACCGGGACAGGGTATAATTCACCCCTCCACTTT.

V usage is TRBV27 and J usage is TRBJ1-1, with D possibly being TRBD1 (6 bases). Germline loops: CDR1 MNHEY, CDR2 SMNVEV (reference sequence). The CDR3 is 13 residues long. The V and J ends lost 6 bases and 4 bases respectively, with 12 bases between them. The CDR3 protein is CASRIQGATEAFF. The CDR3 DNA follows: TGTGCCAGCAGGATACAGGGAGCCACTGAAGCTTTCTTT.

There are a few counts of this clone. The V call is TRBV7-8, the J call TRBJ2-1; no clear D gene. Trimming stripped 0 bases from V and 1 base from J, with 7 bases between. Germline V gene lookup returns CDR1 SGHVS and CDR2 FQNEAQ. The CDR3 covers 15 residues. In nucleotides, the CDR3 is TGTGCCAGCAGCTTAGCGGTAGTATCCTACAATGAGCAGTTCTTC. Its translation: CASSLAVVSYNEQFF.

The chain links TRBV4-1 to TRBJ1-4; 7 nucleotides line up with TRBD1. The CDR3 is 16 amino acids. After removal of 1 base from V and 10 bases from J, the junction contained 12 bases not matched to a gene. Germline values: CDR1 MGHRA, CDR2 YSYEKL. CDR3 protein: CASSQARQGNPGKLFF. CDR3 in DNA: TGCGCCAGCAGCCAAGCTCGACAGGGTAATCCTGGAAAACTGTTTTTT.

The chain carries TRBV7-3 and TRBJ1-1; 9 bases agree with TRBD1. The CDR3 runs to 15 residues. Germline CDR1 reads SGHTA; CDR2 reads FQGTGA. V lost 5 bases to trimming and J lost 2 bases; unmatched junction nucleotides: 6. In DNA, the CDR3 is TGTGCCAGCAGCACCCGACAGGGGGATAACACTGAAGCTTTCTTT. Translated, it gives CASSTRQGDNTEAFF.

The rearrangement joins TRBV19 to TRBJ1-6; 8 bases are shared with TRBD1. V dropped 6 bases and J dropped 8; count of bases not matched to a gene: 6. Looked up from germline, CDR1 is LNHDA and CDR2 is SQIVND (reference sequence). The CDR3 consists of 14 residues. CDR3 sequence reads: CASRTQGADSPLHF. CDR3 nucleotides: TGTGCCAGTAGGACCCAGGGGGCCGATTCACCCCTCCACTTT.